This T cell receptor beta chain was retrieved from a study of cytomegalovirus exposure and HLA in healthy donors (dated by TCRdb to the late 2010s). Background for the entire study: An earlier analysis of some 500 of the donors reported 250 to 350 Gb of sequence data and 120 million or so unique TCR beta sequences from 190 million or so T cells. Across about 370 genotyped donors of the cohort, an average of roughly 250,000 unique TCR beta nucleotide sequences per donor were sequenced, and approximately 17% of those sequences were non-productive. In an earlier analysis of 587 of the donors, high-throughput TCR beta sequencing was used to judge whether each TCR beta V gene segment behaved as functional or pseudogenic. Besides the first cohort of 666 subjects, a separate validation cohort made up of roughly 130 different subjects was used. The genetic ancestry cluster associated with self-reported Caucasian donors included around 76% of the roughly 400 genotyped donors. An early release covering about 600 HLA-typed donors comprised approximately 290 gigabases of sequencing data and approximately 80 million unique TCR sequences. Genome-wide SNP genotypes for about 55% of the roughly 670 donors were used in a later genetic analysis, which treated that subset as a discovery cohort. The study profiled the T cell repertoires of about 720 subjects by immunosequencing and related them to cytomegalovirus serostatus. Every repertoire in the discovery cohort had been generated on one and the same sequencing platform. Typing coverage differed by locus: A, B, C, DRB1 and DQB1 were typed in roughly 629-630 donors, DQA1 in 522, DPA1 in around 610, and DPB1 in 400 to 490. Because of strong linkage in the cohort, roughly five DR-DQ haplotypes were treated as single units for association and clustering. To study patterns of TCR occurrence, a later analysis re-analyzed previously published TCR beta repertoires from 666 donors and added high-resolution HLA genotyping. Class I and class II HLA loci were covered by the typing at four-digit resolution. To predict cytomegalovirus infection status, the study combined high-throughput TCR immunosequencing, statistical association of individual TCRs with disease status, and machine learning. The aim of the study was to test whether cataloging public T cell receptors could identify signatures of past pathogen exposure. Rather than using new phenotypic data, the later analysis identified candidate immune exposures from TCR beta sequences and from how often those sequences occurred across donors. Alongside the repertoire data, information on donor age, sex, ethnicity and CMV serostatus was compiled.

Study-wide findings and limitations: Assigning TCR associations to individual alleles was difficult when HLA alleles, especially DR and DQ, strongly co-occurred. An earlier analysis of approximately 540 of the donors showed that most TCR beta V segments appeared in productive rearrangements either about 87% or about 30% of the time, which broadly matched IMGT annotations. Because HLA typing was unavailable for some donors at each locus, only the typed subset was used in association tests. In vitro tests confirmed that a few of the cytomegalovirus-associated TCR beta chains recognize cytomegalovirus antigens. The presence/absence analyses assumed that sequencing depth was roughly uniform across donors, and that assumption may not be true. An association between a missense DCLRE1C variant and V-gene and J-gene trimming of TCR beta chains was found in a later genetic analysis and replicated in an independent cohort. In both the original and validation cohorts, the classifier was reported to diagnose cytomegalovirus status with high specificity and sensitivity. A later analysis reported that several top co-occurrence clusters appeared linked to parvovirus B19, influenza, CMV and Epstein-Barr virus. In a later analysis, TCR association rates were found to vary across HLA loci, with the most associated TCRs seen for DRB1 alleles and the fewest for HLA-C alleles. Most CMV-associated TCR beta chains appeared to be HLA-restricted in a later analysis, and the HLA associations seemed to be driven largely by CMV exposure. A later analysis found that HLA-associated TCR beta chains were more clonally expanded and had lower generation probabilities than equally common non-associated chains. According to a later genetic analysis, donors in an Asian-associated ancestry cluster had fewer N-insertions in productive TCRs than the approximately 650-donor mean. Some IMGT-functional V segments, including TRBV6-2 and TRBV6-3, could not be told apart with the 87-base-pair reads, so those segments were excluded. Because counts were too low, roughly 16 rarely observed V segments, including chromosome 9 orphons, were left out of the earlier analysis of 500 to 750 of the donors. Most TCR sequences were seen in very few donors, while some public TCRs were found in many individuals. Linkage disequilibrium might explain the correlated functional status among segregating V segments, but an unknown experimental factor could not be excluded. A further reported finding was that TCR beta sequences accurately predicted the HLA-A and HLA-B alleles for most subjects in the first cohort. A cluster of highly shared sequence variants was judged likely to be a technical artifact of the sequencing pipeline. The cohort was sequenced for TCR beta chains only, and without alpha or paired-chain data the features that could be detected were limited. In the study, around 160 TCR beta chains were listed as associated with cytomegalovirus. In a later analysis, around 17,000 TCR beta sequences were associated with specific HLA alleles at a false discovery rate of 0.05. For the cohort, immune exposure information was limited to CMV serostatus. The authors suggested that the approach could potentially be generalized to other disease states and immunological phenotypes.

The cohort comprised some 730 healthy bone marrow donors. At the time of sampling, every cohort member was nominally healthy, though immune exposures that went unrecorded were likely present. The donor was CMV seronegative and belonged to the group of over 300 seronegative cohort members. Every donor gave a peripheral blood sample, and the peripheral blood mononuclear cells from that sample were used for TCR beta sequencing. Genomic DNA was extracted from the blood cell samples with the Qiagen DNeasy Blood Extraction Kit. Library creation used the immunoSEQ multiplex PCR assay. The multiplex PCR relied on a mix of 60 forward primers for TCR Vbeta segments and 13 reverse primers for TCR Jbeta segments. A multiplex PCR assay on genomic DNA amplified the CDR3 region of rearranged TCR beta genes. On the Illumina HiSeq System, the amplified TCR beta libraries were sequenced as 87-base-pair reads. In the source study's methods: A later analysis tallied 75 million to 95 million unique TCR beta chains across the 550 to 850 repertoires, and some 10 million of those chains were shared by two or more donors. A nearest-neighbor algorithm error-corrected the raw reads and collapsed the reads into unique sequences, merging closely related sequences to remove PCR and sequencing errors. CDR3 sequences were aligned to IMGT reference sequences to assign V, D and J gene segments. Each retained sequence needed at least a six-nucleotide match to both a V gene segment and a J gene segment. A rearrangement counted as productive if the CDR3 had no stop codons and remained in frame with V and J, and every other rearrangement counted as non-productive. Following IMGT convention, CDR3 was defined as the stretch from the second conserved V-encoded cysteine up to the conserved J-encoded phenylalanine. The earlier analysis of around 640 of the donors excluded sequences that lacked an unambiguous match to a single V gene segment. In an earlier analysis of approximately 590 of the donors, a V segment was called functional when productive rearrangements were above 56.7%, and segregating when the standard deviation between donors exceeded 5%. A statistical classification framework was built to diagnose cytomegalovirus status from the catalog of TCR beta chain sequences. In a later analysis, V and J genes were assigned by comparing TCR nucleotide sequences against IMGT/GENE-DB human TR gene sequences. The TCRdist pipeline was used in a later analysis to assign CDR3 sequences and most-parsimonious VDJ recombination scenarios. In a later analysis, every TCR beta chain was defined by the combination of its CDR3 amino acid sequence and its V-gene family, and reads without a unique V-gene family were dropped. As a way to deal with suspected cross-contamination and a sequencing artifact, a later analysis dropped 500 to 700 nucleotide sequences that were highly shared and had low generation probability. In a later analysis, a clonal expansion index for each public chain was calculated from normalized within-repertoire ranks of inferred template counts. Generation probabilities in a later analysis came from a VDJ recombination model fitted to out-of-frame rearrangements, and those results were checked against IGoR. In a later analysis, hypergeometric tests were used to score TCR-TCR, TCR-HLA and TCR-CMV co-occurrence, with a repertoire-size bias correction applied to TCR pairs. False discovery rates were estimated in a later analysis by permuting HLA or CMV assignments 20 times. In a later analysis, co-occurring TCRs were grouped using DBSCAN, with TCRdist sequence similarity added in when clustering inside HLA-allele-positive subsets. Repertoires with fewer than 30,000 or more than 120,000 public chains were left out of co-occurrence clustering, as were five repertoires with anomalous nucleotide sharing. The table comes from immuneACCESS by way of TCRdb, which keeps in-frame sequences with V and J called. Part of the clones is missing from these tables; in studies checked, under half for an unresolved V gene and the rest for unknown reasons. That table furnishes V, J and clone size, whereas the DNA furnished D and trimming. The sample records about 130,000 clones, around 8.5% of which are singletons. The top ten clonotypes cover 4.5% to 7% of the sample.

CDR1 and CDR2 were assigned from the germline V gene as SGDLS and YYNGEE. Taken from cysteine to phenylalanine, the CDR3 has 15 residues. CDR3 DNA only is kept here, 45 bases in frame from base 1. V loses 0 bases, J loses 0 bases, and the germline ends lie 8 bases apart. This clone appeared many times. Its binding antigen is unknown. No base qualities exist here, and no much larger clone lies one base off it. This TCR was recovered from a middle-aged man in good health and CMV-seronegative. The chain was built from TRBV9 and TRBJ2-3; no D segment can be confidently identified. The sequencing input was PBMCs. This receptor has the CDR3 CASSVAGLSTDTQYF. The DNA sequence is as follows: TGTGCCAGCAGCGTAGCCGGGTTAAGCACAGATACGCAGTATTTT.